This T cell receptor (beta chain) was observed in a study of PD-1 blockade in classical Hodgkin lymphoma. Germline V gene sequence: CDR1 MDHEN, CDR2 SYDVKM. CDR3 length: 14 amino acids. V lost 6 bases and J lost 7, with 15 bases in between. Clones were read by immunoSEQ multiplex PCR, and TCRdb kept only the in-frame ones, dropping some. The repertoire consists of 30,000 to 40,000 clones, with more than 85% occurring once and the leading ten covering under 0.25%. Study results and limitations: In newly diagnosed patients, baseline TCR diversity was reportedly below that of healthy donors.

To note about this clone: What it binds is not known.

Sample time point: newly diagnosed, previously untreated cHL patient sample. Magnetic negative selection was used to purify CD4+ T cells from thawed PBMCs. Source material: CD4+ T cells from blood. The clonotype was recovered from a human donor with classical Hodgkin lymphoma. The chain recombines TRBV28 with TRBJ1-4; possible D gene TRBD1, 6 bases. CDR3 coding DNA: TGTGCCAGCAGCCGAGGGGGTGACCCTGAAAAACTGTTTTTT. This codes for CASSRGGDPEKLFF.